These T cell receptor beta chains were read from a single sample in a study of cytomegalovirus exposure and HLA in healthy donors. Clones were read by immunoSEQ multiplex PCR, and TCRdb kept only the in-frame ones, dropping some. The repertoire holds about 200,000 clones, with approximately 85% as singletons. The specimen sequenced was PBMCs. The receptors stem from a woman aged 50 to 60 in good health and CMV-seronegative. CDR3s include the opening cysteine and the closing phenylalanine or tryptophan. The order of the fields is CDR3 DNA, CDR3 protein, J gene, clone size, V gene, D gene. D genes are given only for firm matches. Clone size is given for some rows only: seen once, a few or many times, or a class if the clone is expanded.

CDR3 DNA: TGCGCCAGCAGCTTGGATCTCGGGACTCTAGCCAAAAACATTCAGTACTTC
CDR3 protein: CASSLDLGTLAKNIQYF
J gene: TRBJ2-4
clone size: -
V gene: TRBV5-1
D gene: -

CDR3 DNA: TGCGCCAGCAGCTTAGGCAGGGTTGGAAACTATGGCTACACCTTC
CDR3 protein: CASSLGRVGNYGYTF
J gene: TRBJ1-2
clone size: -
V gene: TRBV5-1
D gene: -

CDR3 DNA: TGTGCCAGCAGCTTGGGGGCTGGGCAAGAGACCCAGTACTTC
CDR3 protein: CASSLGAGQETQYF
J gene: TRBJ2-5
clone size: -
V gene: TRBV5-4
D gene: -

CDR3 DNA: TGTGCCAGCAGACTAGCGGGAGGGTCCTACAATGAGCAGTTCTTC
CDR3 protein: CASRLAGGSYNEQFF
J gene: TRBJ2-1
clone size: -
V gene: TRBV6-4
D gene: TRBD2

CDR3 DNA: TGTGCCAGCAACAGCGGGAGGGACGAGCAGTACTTC
CDR3 protein: CASNSGRDEQYF
J gene: TRBJ2-7
clone size: -
V gene: TRBV6-6
D gene: TRBD2

CDR3 DNA: TGTGCCAGCAGTTCCCCCGGGACAGGGGCTGGCGAGCAGTACTTC
CDR3 protein: CASSSPGTGAGEQYF
J gene: TRBJ2-7
clone size: -
V gene: TRBV28
D gene: TRBD1

CDR3 DNA: TGTGCCAGCCACAGGGGGCGCGATGAAAAACTGTTTTTT
CDR3 protein: CASHRGRDEKLFF
J gene: TRBJ1-4
clone size: -
V gene: TRBV28
D gene: TRBD1

CDR3 DNA: TGTTCCGGAACCGACGGAGATCAGCCCCAGCATTTT
CDR3 protein: CSGTDGDQPQHF
J gene: TRBJ1-5
clone size: once
V gene: TRBV7-9
D gene: -

CDR3 DNA: TGTGCCAGCAGCTTGGCCACGCTAGCGGGAGTTAATAATGAGCAGTTCTTC
CDR3 protein: CASSLATLAGVNNEQFF
J gene: TRBJ2-1
clone size: -
V gene: TRBV5-6
D gene: TRBD2

CDR3 DNA: TGCAGCGTTGAATTGGTTACGGGGAAAAATCCCTACGAGCAGTACTTC
CDR3 protein: CSVELVTGKNPYEQYF
J gene: TRBJ2-7
clone size: -
V gene: TRBV29-1
D gene: -

CDR3 DNA: TGTGCCAGCAGTTTAAGGCAGCAGGGCAATCAGCCCCAGCATTTT
CDR3 protein: CASSLRQQGNQPQHF
J gene: TRBJ1-5
clone size: -
V gene: TRBV28
D gene: -

CDR3 DNA: TGCAGCGCGAGACAGGGGTGGTCCGGGGAGCTGTTTTTT
CDR3 protein: CSARQGWSGELFF
J gene: TRBJ2-2
clone size: -
V gene: TRBV29-1
D gene: TRBD1

CDR3 DNA: TGTGCCAGCACACGGACAGGAGCTAACTATGGCTACACCTTC
CDR3 protein: CASTRTGANYGYTF
J gene: TRBJ1-2
clone size: -
V gene: TRBV6-1
D gene: TRBD1

CDR3 DNA: TGTGCCTGGAGTGTGGGGCAGAACTATGGCTACACCTTC
CDR3 protein: CAWSVGQNYGYTF
J gene: TRBJ1-2
clone size: -
V gene: TRBV30
D gene: -

CDR3 DNA: TGTGCCAGCAGTGCGGTTGGCGGTTATGGCTACACCTTC
CDR3 protein: CASSAVGGYGYTF
J gene: TRBJ1-2
clone size: -
V gene: TRBV6-4
D gene: -

CDR3 DNA: TGCGCCAGCAGCTCTGGGGGGTCTAGGGCACTCTACAATGAGCAGTTCTTC
CDR3 protein: CASSSGGSRALYNEQFF
J gene: TRBJ2-1
clone size: -
V gene: TRBV4-3
D gene: -

CDR3 DNA: TGTGCCAGCTCCCGGGACAGGGGCTACGAGCAGTACTTC
CDR3 protein: CASSRDRGYEQYF
J gene: TRBJ2-7
clone size: -
V gene: TRBV18
D gene: TRBD1

CDR3 DNA: TGTGCCAGCAGCCCCCTAGCGGGAGGGTCAGATACGCAGTATTTT
CDR3 protein: CASSPLAGGSDTQYF
J gene: TRBJ2-3
clone size: few
V gene: TRBV5-5
D gene: TRBD2

CDR3 DNA: TGCGCCAGCAGGGGACAGGTGGGCCTGAACACTGAAGCTTTCTTT
CDR3 protein: CASRGQVGLNTEAFF
J gene: TRBJ1-1
clone size: few
V gene: TRBV5-1
D gene: TRBD1

CDR3 DNA: TGCGCCAGCAGCCGACTAGCGTGGGGGGATACGCAGTATTTT
CDR3 protein: CASSRLAWGDTQYF
J gene: TRBJ2-3
clone size: few
V gene: TRBV4-3
D gene: TRBD2

CDR3 DNA: TGTGCCAGCAGCGGGAGGGTGAATGAGCAGTTCTTC
CDR3 protein: CASSGRVNEQFF
J gene: TRBJ2-1
clone size: -
V gene: TRBV28
D gene: TRBD2

CDR3 DNA: TGTGCCAGCATGTCCAGTAGCTACGAGCAGTACTTC
CDR3 protein: CASMSSSYEQYF
J gene: TRBJ2-7
clone size: -
V gene: TRBV6-6
D gene: -

CDR3 DNA: TGTGCCAGCAGTTTAAACGGTCTTAACACTGAAGCTTTCTTT
CDR3 protein: CASSLNGLNTEAFF
J gene: TRBJ1-1
clone size: -
V gene: TRBV28
D gene: -

CDR3 DNA: TGTGCCAGCAGCTCCGGACAGGGACGGTACGAGCAGTACTTC
CDR3 protein: CASSSGQGRYEQYF
J gene: TRBJ2-7
clone size: -
V gene: TRBV9
D gene: TRBD1

CDR3 DNA: TGTGCCAGCAGTACCCTTGGGACTAGCGATTGGGAGACCCAGTACTTC
CDR3 protein: CASSTLGTSDWETQYF
J gene: TRBJ2-5
clone size: -
V gene: TRBV28
D gene: TRBD2

CDR3 DNA: TGTGCCAGCAGCCAAGATATCAGCGGACTCACAGATACGCAGTATTTT
CDR3 protein: CASSQDISGLTDTQYF
J gene: TRBJ2-3
clone size: few
V gene: TRBV14
D gene: -

CDR3 DNA: TGCAGCGTTGAACTCCTGGGTGGGGGACAGGGACTCGACGAGCAGTACTTC
CDR3 protein: CSVELLGGGQGLDEQYF
J gene: TRBJ2-7
clone size: -
V gene: TRBV29-1
D gene: TRBD1

CDR3 DNA: TGTTCCAGCAGCTTGGGACTAGCGGAAATTGAGCAGTTCTTC
CDR3 protein: CSSSLGLAEIEQFF
J gene: TRBJ2-1
clone size: -
V gene: TRBV7-9
D gene: TRBD2

CDR3 DNA: TGTGCCAGCAGCTTAGCGGGGGGACCCTACAATGAGCAGTTCTTC
CDR3 protein: CASSLAGGPYNEQFF
J gene: TRBJ2-1
clone size: -
V gene: TRBV11-3
D gene: TRBD2

CDR3 DNA: TGTGCCAGTACCCAATGGGGAGTAGCGAAAAAAAACATTCAGTACTTC
CDR3 protein: CASTQWGVAKKNIQYF
J gene: TRBJ2-4
clone size: -
V gene: TRBV19
D gene: -

CDR3 DNA: TGTGCCAGCAGTTTGGGGGGACAGGGGTCCTATGGCTACACCTTC
CDR3 protein: CASSLGGQGSYGYTF
J gene: TRBJ1-2
clone size: -
V gene: TRBV27
D gene: TRBD1

CDR3 DNA: TGTGCCAGCTCCTTCGGACAGGGGGACGGGGAGCTGTTTTTT
CDR3 protein: CASSFGQGDGELFF
J gene: TRBJ2-2
clone size: -
V gene: TRBV18
D gene: TRBD1

CDR3 DNA: TGTGCCAGCAGTTCCCCGGGACAGAGCACCGGGGAGCTGTTTTTT
CDR3 protein: CASSSPGQSTGELFF
J gene: TRBJ2-2
clone size: -
V gene: TRBV28
D gene: TRBD1

CDR3 DNA: TGTGCCTGGAGGACTAGCGGGGGGAGCTCCTACGAGCAGTACTTC
CDR3 protein: CAWRTSGGSSYEQYF
J gene: TRBJ2-7
clone size: once
V gene: TRBV30
D gene: TRBD2

CDR3 DNA: TGTGCCAGCAGCTTAACGGCGGGACTAGCGGGGGGAGATACGCAGTATTTT
CDR3 protein: CASSLTAGLAGGDTQYF
J gene: TRBJ2-3
clone size: -
V gene: TRBV7-8
D gene: TRBD2

CDR3 DNA: TGCGCCAGCAGCCAAGGCGCACAGGGAACCGGGGAGCTGTTTTTT
CDR3 protein: CASSQGAQGTGELFF
J gene: TRBJ2-2
clone size: -
V gene: TRBV4-3
D gene: -

CDR3 DNA: TGTGCCGCGGGGGAGGGGCAGGAAGGCAACGAGCAGTACTTC
CDR3 protein: CAAGEGQEGNEQYF
J gene: TRBJ2-7
clone size: -
V gene: TRBV28
D gene: TRBD2

CDR3 DNA: TGTGCCAGCAGCTTCGGCGGGCCTGCCTACGAGCAGTACTTC
CDR3 protein: CASSFGGPAYEQYF
J gene: TRBJ2-7
clone size: -
V gene: TRBV7-9
D gene: -

CDR3 DNA: TGTGCCAGCTCACCCGGACAGTCCCCCGGAGCTTTCTTT
CDR3 protein: CASSPGQSPGAFF
J gene: TRBJ1-1
clone size: once
V gene: TRBV18
D gene: -

CDR3 DNA: TGTGCCTGGACCCCTCTGTGGGGAGGAATGAACACTGAAGCTTTCTTT
CDR3 protein: CAWTPLWGGMNTEAFF
J gene: TRBJ1-1
clone size: once
V gene: TRBV30
D gene: -

CDR3 DNA: TGTGCCAGCAGATCTCTAGCGGGAGTAGGGGAGACCCAGTACTTC
CDR3 protein: CASRSLAGVGETQYF
J gene: TRBJ2-5
clone size: once
V gene: TRBV27
D gene: TRBD2

CDR3 DNA: TGCGCCAGCAGTCAGGAGACTAGCGGGGAGACCCAGTACTTC
CDR3 protein: CASSQETSGETQYF
J gene: TRBJ2-5
clone size: -
V gene: TRBV10-1
D gene: TRBD2

CDR3 DNA: TGTGCCAGCAGTTTATGGGGAGGGGGGGCCGCTAGCACAGATACGCAGTATTTT
CDR3 protein: CASSLWGGGAASTDTQYF
J gene: TRBJ2-3
clone size: -
V gene: TRBV27
D gene: -

CDR3 DNA: TGCGCCAGCAGCCCCGTCCCGGGCGGGCACTCCAACACTGAAGCTTTCTTT
CDR3 protein: CASSPVPGGHSNTEAFF
J gene: TRBJ1-1
clone size: -
V gene: TRBV5-1
D gene: -

CDR3 DNA: TGTGCCAGCAGTTTCACACAGGGGAGACGAGAAAAACTGTTTTTT
CDR3 protein: CASSFTQGRREKLFF
J gene: TRBJ1-4
clone size: -
V gene: TRBV28
D gene: TRBD1

CDR3 DNA: TGCGCCAGCAGCTTAACTACCGGGACAGGGGCCAATGAGCAGTTCTTC
CDR3 protein: CASSLTTGTGANEQFF
J gene: TRBJ2-1
clone size: -
V gene: TRBV5-1
D gene: TRBD1

CDR3 DNA: TGTGCCAGCAGTTCCGGGACAGTCCCCTGGGGCTACACCTTC
CDR3 protein: CASSSGTVPWGYTF
J gene: TRBJ1-2
clone size: -
V gene: TRBV28
D gene: TRBD1

CDR3 DNA: TGCGCCAGCAGCCAAGACCCGGGACTAGCGACAGATACGCAGTATTTT
CDR3 protein: CASSQDPGLATDTQYF
J gene: TRBJ2-3
clone size: -
V gene: TRBV4-3
D gene: TRBD2

CDR3 DNA: TGCGCCAGCAGCCAAGGGTTAAGCGGTTCCTACGAGCAGTACTTC
CDR3 protein: CASSQGLSGSYEQYF
J gene: TRBJ2-7
clone size: few
V gene: TRBV4-3
D gene: -

CDR3 DNA: TGCGCCAGCAGCTTGTTACCCGCTAGGGGCTACAATGAGCAGTTCTTC
CDR3 protein: CASSLLPARGYNEQFF
J gene: TRBJ2-1
clone size: few
V gene: TRBV5-1
D gene: -

CDR3 DNA: TGCGCCAGCAGCTTGGCCACGTGGGCAGGGGAAACTGAAGCTTTCTTT
CDR3 protein: CASSLATWAGETEAFF
J gene: TRBJ1-1
clone size: -
V gene: TRBV5-1
D gene: -

CDR3 DNA: TGCGCCAGCAGCCAAGATAAAGGGCAGGGGGACGAGCAGTACTTC
CDR3 protein: CASSQDKGQGDEQYF
J gene: TRBJ2-7
clone size: -
V gene: TRBV4-3
D gene: TRBD1

CDR3 DNA: TGTGCCAGCAGCTTAGCGGGCGGACAGCTTAATTCACCCCTCCACTTT
CDR3 protein: CASSLAGGQLNSPLHF
J gene: TRBJ1-6
clone size: -
V gene: TRBV7-2
D gene: -

CDR3 DNA: TGTGCCAGCAGCTCCCGGTACCAGGGGGCCGTGGAGACCCAGTACTTC
CDR3 protein: CASSSRYQGAVETQYF
J gene: TRBJ2-5
clone size: -
V gene: TRBV7-9
D gene: TRBD1